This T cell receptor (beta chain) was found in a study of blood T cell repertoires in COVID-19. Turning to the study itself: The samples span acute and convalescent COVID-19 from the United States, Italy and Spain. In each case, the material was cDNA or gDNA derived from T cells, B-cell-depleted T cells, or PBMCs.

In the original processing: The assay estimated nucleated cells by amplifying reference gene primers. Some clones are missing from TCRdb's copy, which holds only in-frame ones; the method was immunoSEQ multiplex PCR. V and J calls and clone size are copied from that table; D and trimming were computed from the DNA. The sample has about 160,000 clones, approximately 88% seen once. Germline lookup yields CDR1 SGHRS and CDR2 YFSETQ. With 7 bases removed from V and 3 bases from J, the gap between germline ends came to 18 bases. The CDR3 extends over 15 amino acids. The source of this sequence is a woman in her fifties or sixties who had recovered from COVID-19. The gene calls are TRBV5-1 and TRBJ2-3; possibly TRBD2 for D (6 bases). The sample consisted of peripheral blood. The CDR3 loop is CASAPFVGGTDTQYF. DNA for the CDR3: TGCGCCAGCGCCCCTTTTGTGGGGGGAACAGATACGCAGTATTTT.